This record looks at one T cell receptor beta chain sequence and its context. Its antigen is not known. TCR beta cDNA came from about 500 ng total RNA, primed with a constant-region primer. ARM-PCR, slightly modified, supplied the TCR beta libraries through three nested multiplex PCR rounds. PCR rounds one and two used TRBV1-TRBV30 forward primers with a C-beta reverse primer for approximately 11 cycles each. Each CDR3 protein is one row after TCRdb ran MiXCR on the multiplex PCR reads. The sample includes about 210,000 distinct CDR3 sequences, about 61% of them seen just once. Blood RNA originated from unsorted whole blood, with germline DNA additionally extracted. The data stem from a study of tumor-infiltrating lymphocytes in primary liver carcinoma. Turning to the study itself: Surgical resection served as treatment for the primary liver carcinoma of these patients. Productive TCRbeta reads per sample were roughly 3.5 to 7.13 million, not differing by tissue.

From germline, CDR1 is MNHNY and CDR2 SVGAGI (reference sequence). V was cut by 6 bases and J by 7 bases, with 19 bases left in between. CDR3 length equals 14 residues. Regarding the study as a whole: Pairs of tumor regions overlapped more than tumor-adjacent and tumor-blood pairs did. Because the samples were bulk unsorted, the study did not compare CD4+ and CD8+ repertoires.

The chain links TRBV6-6 to TRBJ2-7; D could derive from TRBD1 or TRBD2 (6 bases each). The sequenced sample consisted of peripheral blood. The source is an older woman with primary liver carcinoma and hepatitis B virus infection. CDR3 region: CASSSNRGVGEQYF. CDR3 coding DNA: TGTGCCAGCAGCTCAAATAGGGGGGTTGGGGAGCAGTACTTC.